The rows below give T cell receptor beta chains drawn from one sample of a study of OX40 agonist ivuxolimab in advanced cancers. Produced via immunoSEQ multiplex PCR; TCRdb's table is partial and in-frame only. Of fewer than 55,000 clones listed, approximately 75% are singletons. Here the sequenced sample was CD4+ or CD8+ T cells sorted from blood, taken in a trial of the OX40 agonist ivuxolimab. The origin of the receptors is an adult with an advanced solid tumor such as melanoma, head and neck, liver or kidney cancer. Each CDR3 is given without its conserved first and last residue.

J | V | CDR3
TRBJ2-6 | TRBV7-9 | ATEWGFSGANVLT
TRBJ1-2 | TRBV28 | ASRPEAEIYGYT
TRBJ2-3 | TRBV6-5 | ASSYRREDTQY
TRBJ1-5 | TRBV27 | ASSPDRGRIRQPQH
TRBJ2-7 | TRBV5-6 | ASSWSPAGVGEQY
TRBJ1-1 | TRBV18 | ASSPRGVNTEAF
TRBJ1-5 | TRBV6-5 | ASSLNRYSNQPQH
TRBJ2-1 | TRBV5-1 | ASSPGTDSYNEQF
TRBJ1-4 | TRBV7-9 | ASSSRDFNEKLF
TRBJ2-1 | TRBV5-4 | ASSLYGGRSDNEQF
TRBJ1-1 | TRBV5-4 | ASSFGVGQDTEAF
TRBJ2-3 | TRBV5-8 | ASSAWTVHTDTQY
TRBJ1-5 | TRBV29-1 | SAGTGGQPQH
TRBJ1-3 | TRBV18 | ASSPPVNTIY
TRBJ1-2 | TRBV5-1 | ASSGTGGSYGYT
TRBJ2-7 | TRBV6-6 | ASSRLSAYEQY
TRBJ2-5 | TRBV7-2 | ASSLVGLKETQY
TRBJ1-1 | TRBV5-1 | ASSFPGQNTEAF
TRBJ2-3 | TRBV10-3 | AIGTGGVSGTDTQY
TRBJ1-3 | TRBV19 | ASSRDGGSGNTIY
TRBJ2-1 | TRBV6-1 | ASSEAPVAGAIYNEQF
TRBJ2-1 | TRBV10-2 | ASSESRVTNNEQF
TRBJ2-5 | TRBV21-1 | ASIPGQTKETQY
TRBJ2-3 | TRBV5-6 | ASSRASDTQY
TRBJ1-1 | TRBV9 | ASRRDSKNTEAF
TRBJ2-1 | TRBV2 | ASSADSSYNEQF